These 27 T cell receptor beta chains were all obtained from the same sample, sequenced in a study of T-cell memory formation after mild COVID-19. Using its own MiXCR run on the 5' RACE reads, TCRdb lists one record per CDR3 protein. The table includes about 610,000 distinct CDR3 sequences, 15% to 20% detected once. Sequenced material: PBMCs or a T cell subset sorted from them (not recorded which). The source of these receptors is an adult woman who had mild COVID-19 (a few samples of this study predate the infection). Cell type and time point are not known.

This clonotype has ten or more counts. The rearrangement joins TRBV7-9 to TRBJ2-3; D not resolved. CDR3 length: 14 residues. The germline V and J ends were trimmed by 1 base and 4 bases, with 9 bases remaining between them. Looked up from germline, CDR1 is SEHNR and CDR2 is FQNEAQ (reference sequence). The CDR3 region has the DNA TGTGCCAGCAGCTTAGTGGTGGCACCAGATACGCAGTATTTT. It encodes CASSLVVAPDTQYF.

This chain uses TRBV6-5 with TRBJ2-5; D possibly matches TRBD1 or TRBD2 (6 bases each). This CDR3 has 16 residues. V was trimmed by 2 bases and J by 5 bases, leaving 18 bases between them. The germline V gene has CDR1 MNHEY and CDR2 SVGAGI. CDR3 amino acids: CASSYGQGLARETQYF. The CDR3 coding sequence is TGTGCCAGCAGTTACGGTCAGGGGCTAGCGAGGGAGACCCAGTACTTC.

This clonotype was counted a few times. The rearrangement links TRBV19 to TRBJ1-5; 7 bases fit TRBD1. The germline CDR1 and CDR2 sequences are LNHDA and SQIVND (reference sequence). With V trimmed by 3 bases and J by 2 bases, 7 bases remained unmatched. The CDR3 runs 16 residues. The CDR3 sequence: CASSIYRGVRNQPQHF. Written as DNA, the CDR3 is TGTGCCAGTAGTATCTACAGGGGCGTACGCAATCAGCCCCAGCATTTT.

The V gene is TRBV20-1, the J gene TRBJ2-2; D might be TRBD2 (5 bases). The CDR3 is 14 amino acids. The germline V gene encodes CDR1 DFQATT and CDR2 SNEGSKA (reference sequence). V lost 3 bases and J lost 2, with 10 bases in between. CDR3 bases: TGCAGTGCTAGGCCGGGATTTAACACCGGGGAGCTGTTTTTT. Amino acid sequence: CSARPGFNTGELFF.

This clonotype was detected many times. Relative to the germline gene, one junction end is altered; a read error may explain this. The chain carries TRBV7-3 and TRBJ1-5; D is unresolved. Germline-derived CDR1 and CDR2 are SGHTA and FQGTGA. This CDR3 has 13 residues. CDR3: CASSLTAVEPQHF. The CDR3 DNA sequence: TGTGCCAGCAGCCTAACAGCAGTCGAGCCCCAGCATTTT.

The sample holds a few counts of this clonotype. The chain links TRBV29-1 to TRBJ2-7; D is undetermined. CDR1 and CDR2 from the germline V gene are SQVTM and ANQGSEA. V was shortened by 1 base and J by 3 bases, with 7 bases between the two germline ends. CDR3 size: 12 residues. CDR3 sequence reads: CSVEVAGYEQYF. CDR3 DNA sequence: TGCAGCGTTGAAGTGGCAGGCTACGAGCAGTACTTC.

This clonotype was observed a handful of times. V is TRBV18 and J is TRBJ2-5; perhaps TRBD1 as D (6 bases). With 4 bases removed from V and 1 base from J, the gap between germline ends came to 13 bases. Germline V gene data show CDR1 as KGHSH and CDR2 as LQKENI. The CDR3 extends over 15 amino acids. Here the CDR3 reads CASSQAAGVQETQYF. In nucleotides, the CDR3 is TGTGCCAGCTCACAGGCGGCAGGGGTCCAAGAGACCCAGTACTTC.

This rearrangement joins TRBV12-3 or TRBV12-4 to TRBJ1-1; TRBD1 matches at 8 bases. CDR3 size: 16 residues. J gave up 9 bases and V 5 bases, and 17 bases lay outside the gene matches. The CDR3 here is CASSHSTGGHKLQAFF. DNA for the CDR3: TGTGCCAGCAGTCACTCTACAGGGGGACATAAACTCCAAGCTTTCTTT.

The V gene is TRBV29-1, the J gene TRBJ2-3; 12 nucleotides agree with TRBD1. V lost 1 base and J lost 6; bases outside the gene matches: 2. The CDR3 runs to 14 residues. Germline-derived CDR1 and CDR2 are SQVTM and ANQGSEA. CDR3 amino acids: CSVEGDRGPDTQYF. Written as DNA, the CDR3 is TGCAGCGTTGAAGGGGACAGGGGGCCCGATACGCAGTATTTT.

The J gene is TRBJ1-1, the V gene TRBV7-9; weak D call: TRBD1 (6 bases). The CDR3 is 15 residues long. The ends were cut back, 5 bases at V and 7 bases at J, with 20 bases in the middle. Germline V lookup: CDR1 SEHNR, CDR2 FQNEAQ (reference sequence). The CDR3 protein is CASSPSGRGGGEAFF. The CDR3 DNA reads TGTGCCAGCAGCCCCTCGGGGAGGGGGGGAGGTGAAGCTTTCTTT.

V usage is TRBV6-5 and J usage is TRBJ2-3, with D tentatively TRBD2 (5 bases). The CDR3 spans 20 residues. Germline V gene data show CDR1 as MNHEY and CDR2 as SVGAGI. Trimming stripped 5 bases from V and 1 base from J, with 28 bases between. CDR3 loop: CASSTLRGFRFGSGTDTQYF. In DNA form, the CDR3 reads TGTGCCAGCAGTACCCTGCGAGGGTTTAGGTTTGGTTCTGGCACAGATACGCAGTATTTT.

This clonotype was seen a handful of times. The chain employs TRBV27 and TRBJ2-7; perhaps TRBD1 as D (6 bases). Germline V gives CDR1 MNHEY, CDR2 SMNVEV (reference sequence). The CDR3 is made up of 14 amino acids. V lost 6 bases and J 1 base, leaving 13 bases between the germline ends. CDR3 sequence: CASRPWGQSYEQYF. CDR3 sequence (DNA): TGTGCCAGCAGACCCTGGGGGCAGTCCTACGAGCAGTACTTC.

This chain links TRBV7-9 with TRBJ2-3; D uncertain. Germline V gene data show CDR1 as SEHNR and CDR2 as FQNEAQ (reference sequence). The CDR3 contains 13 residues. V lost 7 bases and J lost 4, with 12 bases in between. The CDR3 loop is CASTPFYSDTQYF. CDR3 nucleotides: TGTGCCAGCACCCCATTTTACTCAGATACGCAGTATTTT.

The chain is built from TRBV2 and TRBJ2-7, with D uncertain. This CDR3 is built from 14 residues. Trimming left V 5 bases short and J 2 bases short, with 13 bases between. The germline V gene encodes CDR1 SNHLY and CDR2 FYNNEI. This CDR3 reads CASSLEIQTYEQYF. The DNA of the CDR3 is TGTGCCAGCAGTTTGGAGATCCAAACCTACGAGCAGTACTTC.

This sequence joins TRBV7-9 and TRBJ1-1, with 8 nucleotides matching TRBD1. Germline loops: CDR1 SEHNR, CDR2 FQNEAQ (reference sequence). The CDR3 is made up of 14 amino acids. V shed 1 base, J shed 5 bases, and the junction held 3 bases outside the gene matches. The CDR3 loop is CASSLGQGRTEAFF. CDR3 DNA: TGTGCCAGCAGCTTAGGACAGGGGAGGACTGAAGCTTTCTTT.

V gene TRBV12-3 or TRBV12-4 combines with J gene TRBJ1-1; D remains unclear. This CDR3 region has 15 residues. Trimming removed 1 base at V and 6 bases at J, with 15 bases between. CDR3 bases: TGTGCCAGCAGTTTAGGGATCTGGGGTGGATCTGAAGCTTTCTTT. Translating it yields CASSLGIWGGSEAFF.

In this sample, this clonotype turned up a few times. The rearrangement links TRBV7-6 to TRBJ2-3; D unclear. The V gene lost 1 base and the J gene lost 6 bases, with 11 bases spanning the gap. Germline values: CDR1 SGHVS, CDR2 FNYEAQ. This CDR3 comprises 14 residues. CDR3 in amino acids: CASSLETTSDTQYF. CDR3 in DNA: TGTGCCAGCAGCTTAGAGACAACGTCGGATACGCAGTATTTT.

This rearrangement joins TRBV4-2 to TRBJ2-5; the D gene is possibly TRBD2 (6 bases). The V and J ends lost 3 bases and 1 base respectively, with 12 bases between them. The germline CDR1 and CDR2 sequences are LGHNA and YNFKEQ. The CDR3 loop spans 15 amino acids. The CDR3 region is CASSQTSRSQETQYF. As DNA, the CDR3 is TGTGCCAGCAGCCAGACTAGTAGAAGCCAAGAGACCCAGTACTTC.

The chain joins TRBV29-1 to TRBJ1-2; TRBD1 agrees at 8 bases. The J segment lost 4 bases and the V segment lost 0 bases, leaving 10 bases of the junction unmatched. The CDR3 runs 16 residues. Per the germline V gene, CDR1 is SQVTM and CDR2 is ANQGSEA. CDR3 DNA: TGCAGCGTTGAAGATCGGGGCAGGGGGCGCTCCTATGGCTACACCTTC. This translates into CSVEDRGRGRSYGYTF.

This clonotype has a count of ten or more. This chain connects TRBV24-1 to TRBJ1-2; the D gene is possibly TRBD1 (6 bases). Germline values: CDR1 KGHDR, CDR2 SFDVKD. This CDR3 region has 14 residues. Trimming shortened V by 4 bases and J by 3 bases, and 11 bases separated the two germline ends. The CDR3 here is CATSEPTGYYGYTF. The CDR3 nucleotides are TGTGCCACCAGTGAGCCGACAGGCTACTATGGCTACACCTTC.

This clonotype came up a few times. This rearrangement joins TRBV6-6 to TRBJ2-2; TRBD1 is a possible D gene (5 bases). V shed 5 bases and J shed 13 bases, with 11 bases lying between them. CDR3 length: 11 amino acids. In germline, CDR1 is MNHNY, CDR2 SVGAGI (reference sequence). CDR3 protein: CASSTRVGLFF. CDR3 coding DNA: TGTGCCAGCAGTACCAGGGTAGGGCTGTTTTTT.

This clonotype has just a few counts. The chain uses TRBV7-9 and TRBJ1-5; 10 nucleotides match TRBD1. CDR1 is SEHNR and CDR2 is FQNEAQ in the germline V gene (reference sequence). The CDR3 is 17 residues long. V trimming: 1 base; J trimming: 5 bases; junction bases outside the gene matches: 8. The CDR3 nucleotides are TGTGCCAGCAGCTTAGGACAGGGGGCGGCTGGTGATCAGCCCCAGCATTTT. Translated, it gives CASSLGQGAAGDQPQHF.

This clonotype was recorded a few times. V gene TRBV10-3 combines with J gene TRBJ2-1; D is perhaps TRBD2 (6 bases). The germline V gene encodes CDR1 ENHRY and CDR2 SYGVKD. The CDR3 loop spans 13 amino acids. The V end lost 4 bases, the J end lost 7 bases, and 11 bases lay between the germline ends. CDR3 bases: TGTGCCATCAGTGCGGGAGACTGGAATGAGCAGTTCTTC. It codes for CAISAGDWNEQFF.

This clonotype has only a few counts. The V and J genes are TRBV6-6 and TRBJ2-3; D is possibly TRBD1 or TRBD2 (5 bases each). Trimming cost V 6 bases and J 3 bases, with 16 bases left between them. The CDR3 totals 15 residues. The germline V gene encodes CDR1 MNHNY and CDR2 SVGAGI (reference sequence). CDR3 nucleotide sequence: TGTGCCAGCAGGCCTCGGCTAGGGGAGACAGATACGCAGTATTTT. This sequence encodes CASRPRLGETDTQYF.

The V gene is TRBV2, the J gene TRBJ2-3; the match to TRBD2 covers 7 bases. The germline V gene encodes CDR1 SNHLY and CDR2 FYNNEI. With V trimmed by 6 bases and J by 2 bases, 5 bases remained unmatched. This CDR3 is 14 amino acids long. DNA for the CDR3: TGTGCCAGCAGGGGGGGGGTAAACACAGATACGCAGTATTTT. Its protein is CASRGGVNTDTQYF.

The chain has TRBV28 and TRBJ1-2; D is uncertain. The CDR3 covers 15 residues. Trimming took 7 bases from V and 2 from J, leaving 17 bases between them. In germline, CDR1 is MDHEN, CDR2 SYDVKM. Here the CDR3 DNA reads TGTGCCAGCATAAAACTGGACGGAGGAAACTATGGCTACACCTTC. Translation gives CASIKLDGGNYGYTF.

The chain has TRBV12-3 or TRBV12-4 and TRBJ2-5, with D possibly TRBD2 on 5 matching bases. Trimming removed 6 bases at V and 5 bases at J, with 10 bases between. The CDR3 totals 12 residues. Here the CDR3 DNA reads TGTGCCAGCAGGCTCTGGAGGGAGACCCAGTACTTC. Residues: CASRLWRETQYF.